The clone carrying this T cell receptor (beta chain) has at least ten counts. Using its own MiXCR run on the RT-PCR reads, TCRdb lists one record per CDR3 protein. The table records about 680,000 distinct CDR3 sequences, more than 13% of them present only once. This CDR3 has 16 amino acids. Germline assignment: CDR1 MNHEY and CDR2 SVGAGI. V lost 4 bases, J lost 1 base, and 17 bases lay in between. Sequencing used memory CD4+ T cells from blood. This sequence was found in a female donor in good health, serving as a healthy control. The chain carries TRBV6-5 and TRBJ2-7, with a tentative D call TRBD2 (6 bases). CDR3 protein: CASSSVPGLRSYEQYF. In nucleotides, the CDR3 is TGTGCCAGCAGTTCCGTGCCGGGACTCCGATCCTACGAGCAGTACTTC.